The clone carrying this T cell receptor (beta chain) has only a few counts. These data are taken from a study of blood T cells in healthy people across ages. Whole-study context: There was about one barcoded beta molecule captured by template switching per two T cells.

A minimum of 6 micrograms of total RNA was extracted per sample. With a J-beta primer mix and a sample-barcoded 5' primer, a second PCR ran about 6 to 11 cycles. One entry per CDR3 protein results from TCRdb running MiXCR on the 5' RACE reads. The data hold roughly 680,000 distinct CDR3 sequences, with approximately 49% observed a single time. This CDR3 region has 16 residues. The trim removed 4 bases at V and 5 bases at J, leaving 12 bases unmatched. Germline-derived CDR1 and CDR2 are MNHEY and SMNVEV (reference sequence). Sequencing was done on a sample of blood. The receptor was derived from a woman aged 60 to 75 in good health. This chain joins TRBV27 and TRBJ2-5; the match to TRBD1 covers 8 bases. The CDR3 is CASSSPGTGRAETQYF. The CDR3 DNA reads TGTGCCAGCAGTTCCCCTGGGACAGGTCGAGCGGAGACCCAGTACTTC.